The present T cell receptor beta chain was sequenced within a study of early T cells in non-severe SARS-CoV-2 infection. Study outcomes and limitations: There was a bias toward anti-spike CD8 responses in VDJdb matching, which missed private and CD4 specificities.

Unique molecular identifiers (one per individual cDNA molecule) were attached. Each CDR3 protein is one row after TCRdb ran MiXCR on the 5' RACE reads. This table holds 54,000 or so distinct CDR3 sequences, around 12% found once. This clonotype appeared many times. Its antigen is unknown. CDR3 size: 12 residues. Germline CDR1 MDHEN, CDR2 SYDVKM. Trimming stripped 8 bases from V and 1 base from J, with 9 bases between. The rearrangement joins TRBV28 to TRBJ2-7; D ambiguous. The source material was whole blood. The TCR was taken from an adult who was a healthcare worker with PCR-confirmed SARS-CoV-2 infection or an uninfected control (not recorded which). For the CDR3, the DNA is TGTGCCAGCTCGGTCGGTTCCTACGAGCAGTACTTC. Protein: CASSVGSYEQYF. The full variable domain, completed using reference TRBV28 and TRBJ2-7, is DVKVTQSSRYLVKRTGEKVFLECVQDMDHENMFWYRQDPGLGLRLIYFSYDVKMKEKGDIPEGYSVSREKKERFSLILESASTNQTSMYLCASSVGSYEQYFGPGTRLTVT.